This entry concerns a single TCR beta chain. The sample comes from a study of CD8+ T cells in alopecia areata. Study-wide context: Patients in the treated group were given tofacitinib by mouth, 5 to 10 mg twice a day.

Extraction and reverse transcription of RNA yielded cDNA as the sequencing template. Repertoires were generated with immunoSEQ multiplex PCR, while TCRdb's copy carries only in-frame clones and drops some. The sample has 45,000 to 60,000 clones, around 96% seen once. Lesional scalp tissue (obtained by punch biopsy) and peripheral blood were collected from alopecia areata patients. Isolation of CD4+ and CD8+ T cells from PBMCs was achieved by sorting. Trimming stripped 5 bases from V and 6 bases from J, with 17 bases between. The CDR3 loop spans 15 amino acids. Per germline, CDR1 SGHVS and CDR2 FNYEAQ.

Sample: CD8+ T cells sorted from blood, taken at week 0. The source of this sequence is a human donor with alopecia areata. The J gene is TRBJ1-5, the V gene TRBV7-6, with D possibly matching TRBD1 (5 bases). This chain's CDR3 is CASSLGTALSQPQHF. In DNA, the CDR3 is TGTGCCAGCAGCCTTGGGACGGCCCTTAGTCAGCCCCAGCATTTT. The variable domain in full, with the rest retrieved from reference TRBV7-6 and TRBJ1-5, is GAGVSQSPRYKVTKRGQDVALRCDPISGHVSLYWYRQALGQGPEFLTYFNYEAQQDKSGLPNDRFSAERPEGSISTLTIQRTEQRDSAMYRCASSLGTALSQPQHFGDGTRLSIL.